The present TCR beta chain was sequenced within a study of shared clonotypes between healthy human individuals. The CDR3 is 12 amino acids. Trimming removed 10 bases from V and 5 bases from J, with 14 bases in between. Germline V gene sequence: CDR1 MDHEN, CDR2 SYDVKM. Healthy adults negative for HIV, lacking recent acute infections or vaccinations, served as donors. Study results and limitations: The naive CD4 repertoires of a handful of donors were compared, and roughly 5% of clonotypes were shared. Naive subsets usually exceeded memory subsets in estimated richness. Among non-shared clonotypes, generation probabilities were lower than among those shared by all four donors.

Libraries were prepared by immunoSEQ multiplex PCR; TCRdb keeps only in-frame clonotypes and omits some of them. This sample carries some 2.1 million clones, 85% to 95% of them seen once, and the ten largest clones take around 0.13%. This clone is a singleton in its sample. The antigen is unknown. The specimen was naive CD4+ T cells sorted from blood. Subset indicated: CD45RA+ positively selected. This chain joins TRBV28 and TRBJ1-1; no clear D gene. This receptor was taken from a young man in good health. In nucleotides, the CDR3 is TGTGCCATCAACCCACTCCAGACTGAAGCTTTCTTT. Protein sequence: CAINPLQTEAFF.